This T cell receptor (beta chain) was profiled in a study of T cells in Graves' hyperthyroidism and ophthalmopathy. Losses at the gene ends were 5 bases for V and 2 bases for J; bases not matched to a gene: 8. CDR3 size: 15 residues. Germline CDR1 SEHNR, CDR2 FQNEAQ (reference sequence). Patients having uncontrolled infection, another autoimmune disease, pregnancy or lactation were not included. There were TCR beta CDR3 regions amplified from RNA transcripts. Primed by the HTBI set, a first-round RT-PCR was run on the TCR CDR3. TCRdb called the multiplex PCR reads again in MiXCR, with one record for every CDR3 protein. The sample records more than 450,000 distinct CDR3 sequences, roughly 15% being singletons. This clonotype was counted only a few times.

V and J are TRBV7-9 and TRBJ1-2; 7 nucleotides align to TRBD1. This clonotype was obtained from a woman aged 40 to 49 with Graves' hyperthyroidism. Sample: blood. This chain's CDR3 is CASSNTQGPNYGYTF. In nucleotides, the CDR3 is TGTGCCAGCAGCAATACACAGGGGCCGAACTATGGCTACACCTTC.